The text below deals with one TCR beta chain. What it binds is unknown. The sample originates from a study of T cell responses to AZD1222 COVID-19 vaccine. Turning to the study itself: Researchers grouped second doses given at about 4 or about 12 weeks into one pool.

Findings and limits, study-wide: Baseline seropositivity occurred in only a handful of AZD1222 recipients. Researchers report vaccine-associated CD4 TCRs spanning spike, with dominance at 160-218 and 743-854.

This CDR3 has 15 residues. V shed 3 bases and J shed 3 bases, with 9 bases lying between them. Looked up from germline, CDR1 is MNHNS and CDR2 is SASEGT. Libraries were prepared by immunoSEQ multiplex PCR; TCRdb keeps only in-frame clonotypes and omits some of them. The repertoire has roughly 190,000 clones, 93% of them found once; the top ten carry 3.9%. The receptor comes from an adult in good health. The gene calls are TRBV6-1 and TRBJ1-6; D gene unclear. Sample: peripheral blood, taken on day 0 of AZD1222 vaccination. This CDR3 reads CASSDSVGYNSPLHF. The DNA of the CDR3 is TGTGCCAGCAGTGATAGCGTGGGCTATAATTCACCCCTCCACTTT.